These T cell receptor beta chains were read from a single sample in a study of blood T cell repertoires in COVID-19. Libraries were prepared by immunoSEQ multiplex PCR; TCRdb keeps only in-frame clonotypes and omits some of them. The data contain roughly 230,000 clones, approximately 83% of them singletons. Sequencing was carried out using PBMCs or T cells enriched from blood (not recorded which). Receptor source: a woman aged 60-75 years who had recovered from COVID-19. Each CDR3 is given with its conserved first and last residue. Each record gives: D gene, clone size, V gene, J gene, CDR3 DNA, CDR3 protein. The D gene is left open where the match is weak. Size tells how often a clone was seen (once, few, many) or the class of an expanded clone, and some rows leave it out.

.	.	TRBV29-1	TRBJ1-1	TGCAGCGTTGAATCCCGATCAGGGGAAGGCACTGAAGCTTTCTTT	CSVESRSGEGTEAFF
.	.	TRBV27	TRBJ2-5	TGTGCCAGCAGCCACCGGAGGGCCGCGGCGGGGGAGACCCAGTACTTC	CASSHRRAAAGETQYF
.	.	TRBV14	TRBJ2-2	TGTGCCAGCAGCCAAGCTAGGAGCGGGGAGCTGTTTTTT	CASSQARSGELFF
.	few	TRBV4-1	TRBJ2-2	TGCGCCAGCAGCCAAGGCGGCGGGGGCCGAAACACCGGGGAGCTGTTTTTT	CASSQGGGGRNTGELFF
.	.	TRBV7-9	TRBJ1-5	TGTGCCAGCAGCTCACAAGGGAGACAGCATTTT	CASSSQGRQHF
.	.	TRBV29-1	TRBJ2-5	TGCAGCGTTTTGGGGGCTTGGGAGACCCAGTACTTC	CSVLGAWETQYF
.	once	TRBV4-1	TRBJ1-6	TGCGCCAGCAGCCAAGAACCGATAGGGGGTGTAGGTTCACCCCTCCACTTT	CASSQEPIGGVGSPLHF
.	.	TRBV5-5	TRBJ1-3	TGTGCCAGCAGCTTTCAGGGGCCCGGTACCTCTGGAAACACCATATATTTT	CASSFQGPGTSGNTIYF
.	.	TRBV11-2	TRBJ2-5	TGTGCCAGCAGCCCCACCCGGTCCCAAGAGACCCAGTACTTC	CASSPTRSQETQYF
TRBD1	.	TRBV11-2	TRBJ2-2	TGTGCCAGCAGCCAGCAGGGGGTTGCGAACACCGGGGAGCTGTTTTTT	CASSQQGVANTGELFF
TRBD1	.	TRBV29-1	TRBJ1-1	TGCAGCGTTTCTACAGGGGGGAACACTGAAGCTTTCTTT	CSVSTGGNTEAFF
.	.	TRBV12-3/TRBV12-4	TRBJ1-2	TGTGCCACCCGGGGGGGCTACACCTTC	CATRGGYTF
.	.	TRBV27	TRBJ2-1	TGTGCCAGCAGTCCGGATTCCAGGTCCTACAATGAGCAGTTCTTC	CASSPDSRSYNEQFF
TRBD2	.	TRBV7-2	TRBJ2-3	TGTGCCAGCCGCGCGGGGGGTCAGACGCAGTATTTT	CASRAGGQTQYF
TRBD2	once	TRBV27	TRBJ2-1	TGTGCCAGCAGCCTAGCGGGAGGCCCGAGCTCCTACAATGAGCAGTTCTTC	CASSLAGGPSSYNEQFF
.	.	TRBV7-2	TRBJ1-6	TGTGCCAGCAGCTCGAACAGGGTTCCCAATTCACCCCTCCACTTT	CASSSNRVPNSPLHF
TRBD2	.	TRBV12-5	TRBJ2-3	TGTGCTAGTGGTTTCCCCCTGACACCGGGACTAGTGAGGGATACGCAGTATTTT	CASGFPLTPGLVRDTQYF
.	.	TRBV10-1	TRBJ1-2	TGCGCCAGCAGTGAGTCTCGGGGGTTGCCTCCTAACTATGGCTACACCTTC	CASSESRGLPPNYGYTF
.	.	TRBV5-6	TRBJ1-6	TGTGCCAGCAGCTTGAACGGTCAGGTGTATAATTCACCCCTCCACTTT	CASSLNGQVYNSPLHF
TRBD1	once	TRBV29-1	TRBJ1-4	TGCAGCGCCACCGGGACAGGGAGTTCTAAGAATGAAAAACTGTTTTTT	CSATGTGSSKNEKLFF
.	.	TRBV19	TRBJ1-6	TGTGCCAGTAGTATAGCGGGGGATCGGAATTCACCCCTCCACTTT	CASSIAGDRNSPLHF
.	few	TRBV19	TRBJ1-4	TGTGCCAGTAGTATAAAAGGGGCTGGTGTTAGTGAAAAACTGTTTTTT	CASSIKGAGVSEKLFF
TRBD2	.	TRBV5-4	TRBJ2-1	TGTGCCAGCAGTAAGGGACTACTAGACTCCTACAATGAGCAGTTCTTC	CASSKGLLDSYNEQFF
.	.	TRBV27	TRBJ1-2	TGTGCCAGCAGTTTCTGGGGGGGAGAGAGCGGCTACACCTTC	CASSFWGGESGYTF
TRBD1	few	TRBV4-1	TRBJ2-7	TGCGCCAGCAGCCAAGTTCCGGGACAGGGGGAATACGAGCAGTACTTC	CASSQVPGQGEYEQYF
TRBD1	.	TRBV2	TRBJ1-6	TGTGCCAGCAGTGAAGTAGGGGGCGGCAATTCACCCCTCCACTTT	CASSEVGGGNSPLHF